Following are 5 T cell receptor beta chains from one sample sequenced in a study of monozygotic twins with cystic fibrosis. Only in-frame clones appear in the TCRdb table, and some are missing; sequencing was by immunoSEQ multiplex PCR. Of around 8,800 clones in the sample, around 93% were seen once. Input material: blood. The receptors here all came from a boy between 2 and 10 years old with cystic fibrosis.

The CDR3 sequence: CASSRTGGEQFF. The CDR3 coding sequence is TGTGCCAGCAGCCGCACGGGGGGTGAGCAGTTCTTC. V gene TRBV7-2 combines with J gene TRBJ2-1; TRBD2 matches 7 bases. The J segment lost 9 bases and the V segment lost 5 bases, leaving 4 bases of the junction unmatched. The CDR3 extends over 12 amino acids. Per the germline V gene, CDR1 is SGHTA and CDR2 is FQGNSA.

The gene calls are TRBV7-8 and TRBJ2-7; 8 positions agree with TRBD1. The germline CDR1 and CDR2 sequences are SGHVS and FQNEAQ. V lost 6 bases, J lost 5 bases, and 18 bases stayed unmatched. This CDR3 region has 17 residues. CDR3 region: CASSPGPRTGLIHEQYV. The CDR3 DNA reads as TGTGCCAGCAGTCCCGGACCTCGGACAGGGTTGATCCACGAGCAGTACGTC.

V usage is TRBV14 and J usage is TRBJ1-3; D ambiguous. Trimming stripped 2 bases from V and 0 bases from J, with 11 bases between. There are 16 residues in the CDR3. Germline V gives CDR1 SGHDN, CDR2 FVKESK. The CDR3 region is CASSQRYSGSGNTIYF. The CDR3 region has the DNA TGTGCCAGCAGCCAAAGGTACAGCGGCTCTGGAAACACCATATATTTT.

In this sample, this clone turned up once. The chain carries TRBV5-1 and TRBJ1-1, with D maybe TRBD1 (5 bases). CDR1 is SGHRS, CDR2 YFSETQ, per germline. CDR3 size: 14 residues. The germline V and J ends were trimmed by 5 bases and 7 bases, with 18 bases remaining between them. In DNA form, the CDR3 reads TGCGCCAGCAGTATCGAGACGAAGGGGAGTGAAGCTTTCTTT. Amino acid sequence: CASSIETKGSEAFF.

For this clone: Because the CDR3's place on the DNA is in doubt, the DNA is left out and the CDR3 is given as listed by TCRdb. The genes are TRBV2 and TRBJ2-7; TRBD2 reflects the table's D call only, with no check against the DNA. The CDR3 is 14 residues long, ends included. The germline V gene encodes CDR1 SNHLY and CDR2 FYNNEI. The CDR3 here is CASSSSTGTYEQYF.